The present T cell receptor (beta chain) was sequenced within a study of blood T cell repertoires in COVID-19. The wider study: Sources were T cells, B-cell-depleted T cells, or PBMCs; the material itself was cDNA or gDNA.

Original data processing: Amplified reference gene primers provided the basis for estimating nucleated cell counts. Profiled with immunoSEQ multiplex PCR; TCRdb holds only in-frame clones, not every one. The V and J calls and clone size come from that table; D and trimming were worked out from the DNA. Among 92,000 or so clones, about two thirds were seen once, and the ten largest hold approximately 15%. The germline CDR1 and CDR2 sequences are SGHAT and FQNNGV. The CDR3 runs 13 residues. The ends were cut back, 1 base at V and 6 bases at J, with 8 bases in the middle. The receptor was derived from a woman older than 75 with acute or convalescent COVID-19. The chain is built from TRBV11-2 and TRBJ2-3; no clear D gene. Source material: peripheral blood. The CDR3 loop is CASSLVHRDTQYF. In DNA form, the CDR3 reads TGTGCCAGCAGCTTAGTGCACCGGGATACGCAGTATTTT.